These 27 T cell receptor beta chains originate from one sample sequenced in a study of blood T cell repertoires in COVID-19. The assay was immunoSEQ multiplex PCR, and TCRdb's table has in-frame clones only and misses some. Of 130,000 or so clones in the sample, roughly 90% were seen once. What was sequenced was peripheral blood. Receptors originate from a middle-aged man with acute or convalescent COVID-19.

The chain employs TRBV18 and TRBJ1-4; TRBD1 matches 10 bases. CDR1 and CDR2 from the germline V gene are KGHSH and LQKENI. The CDR3 loop spans 17 amino acids. V gave up 1 base and J gave up 5 bases; unmatched junction bases: 7. This CDR3 is CASSPRSPGQGNEKLFF. The CDR3 DNA reads TGTGCCAGCTCACCACGTTCACCGGGACAGGGGAATGAAAAACTGTTTTTT.

The chain uses TRBV27 and TRBJ1-6; D is perhaps TRBD1 (5 bases). V dropped 8 bases and J dropped 5 bases, with 13 bases sitting between them. The CDR3 length is 14 residues. Germline V CDR1 and CDR2: MNHEY, SMNVEV (reference sequence). In DNA, the CDR3 is TGTGCCAGCGGCAGGCAGGGCCATAATTCACCCCTCCACTTT. Protein sequence: CASGRQGHNSPLHF.

V and J are TRBV5-4 and TRBJ2-7; 10 bases are shared with TRBD2. V lost 3 bases to trimming and J lost 4 bases; unmatched junction nucleotides: 4. This CDR3 has 14 amino acids. Germline V gene lookup returns CDR1 SGHNT and CDR2 YYREEE (reference sequence). The CDR3 nucleotides read TGTGCCAGCAGCTCCCAGCGGGAGGGGTACGAGCAGTACTTC. Its translation is CASSSQREGYEQYF.

A single count supports this clone. The V call is TRBV14, the J call TRBJ2-7; tentative D call: TRBD1 (7 bases). The CDR3 length is 14 residues. The germline CDR1 and CDR2 sequences are SGHDN and FVKESK. Trimming stripped 4 bases from V and 3 bases from J, with 13 bases between. CDR3 protein: CASSLGRGVYEQYF. The CDR3, as DNA: TGTGCCAGCAGCCTGGGCAGGGGGGTCTACGAGCAGTACTTC.

This chain joins TRBV29-1 and TRBJ1-4, with 7 positions matching TRBD1. This CDR3 is 13 amino acids long. CDR1 and CDR2 from the germline V gene are SQVTM and ANQGSEA. J was trimmed by 3 bases and V by 5 bases; bases with no gene match: 3. Here the CDR3 DNA reads TGCAGCGTTCCCGGGACAGCTAATGAAAAACTGTTTTTT. It is translated as CSVPGTANEKLFF.

This chain uses TRBV6-5 with TRBJ2-4, with 10 bases matching TRBD2. The J segment lost 6 bases and the V segment lost 5 bases, leaving 7 bases of the junction unmatched. Germline V gives CDR1 MNHEY, CDR2 SVGAGI. CDR3 length: 15 amino acids. CDR3 in DNA: TGTGCCAGCAGTCGGAGCGGGGGGGAAGGAAACATTCAGTACTTC. Translation: CASSRSGGEGNIQYF.

The chain joins TRBV19 to TRBJ1-5, with D unclear. V lost 3 bases to trimming and J lost 6 bases, with 9 bases between them. The CDR3 consists of 13 residues. Germline V CDR1 and CDR2: LNHDA, SQIVND (reference sequence). The CDR3 spells CASSIIRSQPQHF. For the CDR3, the DNA is TGTGCCAGTAGTATTATCCGGAGTCAGCCCCAGCATTTT.

The rearrangement links TRBV6-2 or TRBV6-3 to TRBJ2-7; D perhaps matches TRBD1 (7 bases). The V and J ends lost 0 bases and 3 bases respectively, with 15 bases between them. CDR1 MNHEY and CDR2 SVGEGT come from the germline V gene. This CDR3 is built from 16 residues. The CDR3 protein is CASSYSMSGGFYEQYF. The CDR3 bases are TGTGCCAGCAGTTACTCGATGTCAGGGGGGTTCTACGAGCAGTACTTC.

The chain uses TRBV5-1 and TRBJ1-1, with D possibly being TRBD1 (6 bases). V was clipped by 0 bases and J by 5 bases, with 14 bases between them. The CDR3 has 15 amino acids. CDR1 and CDR2 (germline): SGHRS, YFSETQ. CDR3 nucleotides: TGCGCCAGCAGCTTGGCTTTGAGGGGGAGAACTGAAGCTTTCTTT. Its protein is CASSLALRGRTEAFF.

CDR3 in DNA: TGTGCCAGCAGCCGGGGACTAGCGGGAGGCACAGATACGCAGTATTTT. This encodes CASSRGLAGGTDTQYF. This chain uses TRBV14 with TRBJ2-3; TRBD2 matches at 14 bases. Per the germline V gene, CDR1 is SGHDN and CDR2 is FVKESK. The CDR3 runs 16 residues. Trimming removed 4 bases from V and 1 base from J; junction bases left unmatched: 1.

The chain links TRBV21-1 to TRBJ1-5; no DNA check was done on the table's D call, TRBD1. TRBV21-1 constitutes a pseudogene. CDR3 length equals 16 residues. The CDR3 protein is CASSITSGVASQPQHF. CDR3 nucleotides: TGTGCCAGCAGCATAACGTCAGGGGTAGCTTCTCAGCCCCAGCATTTT.

The chain is built from TRBV4-3 and TRBJ1-6; the D gene is possibly TRBD1 (6 bases). This CDR3 is 18 amino acids long. Trimming took 0 bases from V and 0 from J, leaving 12 bases between them. CDR1 LGHNA and CDR2 YSLEER come from the germline V gene. The CDR3 sequence is CASSQDDRTSSYNSPLHF. The DNA for the CDR3 is TGCGCCAGCAGCCAAGATGACAGGACTAGCTCCTATAATTCACCCCTCCACTTT.

This rearrangement joins TRBV6-5 to TRBJ1-2; 7 nucleotides agree with TRBD1. In germline, CDR1 is MNHEY, CDR2 SVGAGI. Trimming cost V 5 bases and J 8 bases; bases outside gene matches: 5. The CDR3 covers 12 residues. The CDR3 protein is CASSTGDEGYTF. In DNA, the CDR3 is TGTGCCAGCAGTACAGGGGACGAAGGCTACACCTTC.

This CDR3 reads CASSLADSQETQYF. In DNA, the CDR3 is TGTGCCAGCAGCTTAGCGGACAGCCAAGAGACCCAGTACTTC. The chain uses TRBV7-8 and TRBJ2-5, with D tentatively TRBD1 (6 bases). The ends were cut back, 0 bases at V and 1 base at J, with 6 bases in the middle. CDR1 is SGHVS, CDR2 FQNEAQ, per germline. The CDR3 loop spans 14 amino acids.

The chain joins TRBV11-3 to TRBJ2-5; D ambiguous. The CDR3 has 17 residues. The germline V and J ends were trimmed by 1 base and 0 bases, with 15 bases remaining between them. Germline CDR1 is SGHNT and CDR2 is YENEEA. In DNA, the CDR3 is TGTGCCAGCAGCTTAGCCTCCCAGACAAAGTACCAAGAGACCCAGTACTTC. Translation: CASSLASQTKYQETQYF.

This clone has a single count. This rearrangement joins TRBV19 to TRBJ1-1; D is perhaps TRBD1 (5 bases). CDR3 length: 13 residues. Germline CDR1 is LNHDA and CDR2 is SQIVND (reference sequence). The CDR3 nucleotides read TGTGTTCAGTCCCAGACAGTGCCATCTGAAGCTTTCTTT. Amino acid sequence: CVQSQTVPSEAFF.

The chain links TRBV5-4 to TRBJ1-2; TRBD1 matches at 9 bases. V lost 5 bases and J lost 1; bases outside the gene matches: 6. The CDR3 extends over 15 amino acids. From germline, CDR1 is SGHNT and CDR2 YYREEE (reference sequence). CDR3 sequence reads: CASRRTGGGNYGYTF. The CDR3 DNA is TGTGCCAGCAGGAGAACAGGGGGCGGTAACTATGGCTACACCTTC. Filled out from reference TRBV5-4 and TRBJ1-2, the complete variable domain reads ETGVTQSPTHLIKTRGQQVTLRCSSQSGHNTVSWYQQALGQGPQFIFQYYREEENGRGNFPPRFSGLQFPNYSSELNVNALELDDSALYLCASRRTGGGNYGYTFGSGTRLTVV.

V gene TRBV3-1 (or the pseudogene TRBV3-2) combines with J gene TRBJ1-5, with a tentative D call TRBD1 (5 bases). Deletions cut 3 bases from V and 0 bases from J, with 12 bases between. The germline CDR1 and CDR2 sequences are LGHDT and YNNKEL (reference sequence). The length of the CDR3 is 16 residues. CDR3 protein: CASSQGGSYSNQPQHF. The CDR3 DNA reads TGTGCCAGCAGCCAGGGGGGTAGTTATAGCAATCAGCCCCAGCATTTT.

The chain carries TRBV15 and TRBJ2-1, with unresolved D. The CDR3 covers 13 residues. Trimming cost V 3 bases and J 3 bases, with 6 bases left between them. Germline CDR1 LNHNV, CDR2 YYDKDF (reference sequence). CDR3 in amino acids: CATSRESYNEQFF. The CDR3 nucleotides are TGTGCCACCAGCAGGGAGAGCTACAATGAGCAGTTCTTC.

The chain recombines TRBV5-4 with TRBJ2-3; maybe TRBD2 (6 bases). V lost 4 bases and J lost 4, with 16 bases in between. The germline V gene has CDR1 SGHNT and CDR2 YYREEE (reference sequence). This CDR3 has 15 residues. The chain's CDR3 is CASSMTGVVADTQYF. The CDR3 DNA is TGTGCCAGCAGCATGACGGGAGTAGTCGCAGATACGCAGTATTTT.

V is TRBV12-3 or TRBV12-4 and J is TRBJ2-1; D gene ambiguous. The germline V and J ends were trimmed by 5 bases and 8 bases, with 7 bases remaining between them. CDR3 length: 11 amino acids. The CDR3 region has the DNA TGTGCCAGCAGTCTATATTATGAGCAGTTCTTC. Translation gives CASSLYYEQFF.

This clone was counted a few times. The chain employs TRBV19 and TRBJ1-5, with TRBD1 matching over 9 bases. The germline gives CDR1 LNHDA, CDR2 SQIVND (reference sequence). V was clipped by 2 bases and J by 7 bases; unmatched bases: 9. The CDR3 runs to 16 residues. CDR3 sequence reads: CASSIKPTGGRQPQHF. CDR3 sequence (DNA): TGTGCCAGTAGTATAAAGCCAACAGGGGGCCGGCAGCCCCAGCATTTT.

This clone was seen more than once but under ten times. The chain links TRBV10-3 to TRBJ2-7; the match to TRBD2 covers 9 bases. The CDR3 covers 17 residues. Trimming cost V 5 bases and J 1 base; bases outside gene matches: 12. The germline gives CDR1 ENHRY, CDR2 SYGVKD. DNA of the CDR3: TGTGCCATCAGTTCCCCCGGAGGCGCGGGAGGGTCCTACGAGCAGTACTTC. It encodes CAISSPGGAGGSYEQYF.

This sequence joins TRBV12-5 and TRBJ1-5; 7 bases map to TRBD1. V shed 0 bases and J 0 bases; nucleotides not matched to a gene: 5. The germline V gene has CDR1 LGHNT and CDR2 FRNRAP. This CDR3 comprises 17 residues. The CDR3 DNA is TGTGCTAGTGGTTTGGTACAGGGGTATAATAGCAATCAGCCCCAGCATTTT. Amino acid sequence: CASGLVQGYNSNQPQHF.

In the case of this clone: Other DNA sequences of this sample code for an identical CDR3. The chain is built from TRBV24-1 and TRBJ2-3, with 13 bases fitting TRBD2. V dropped 2 bases and J dropped 5; count of bases not matched to a gene: 6. Germline V gene lookup returns CDR1 KGHDR and CDR2 SFDVKD. There are 17 residues in the CDR3. CDR3 residues: CATSDSRLAGGLDTQYF. In DNA form, the CDR3 reads TGTGCCACCAGTGATTCAAGACTAGCGGGAGGTTTAGATACGCAGTATTTT.

The gene calls are TRBV19 and TRBJ2-5; TRBD1 matches 10 bases. This CDR3 has 17 residues. The V gene's germline CDR1 is LNHDA and CDR2 SQIVND (reference sequence). Losses at the gene ends were 6 bases for V and 0 bases for J; bases not matched to a gene: 10. CDR3 in DNA: TGTGCCAGTAGACCAAGGGGACAGGGGCTCTACCAAGAGACCCAGTACTTC. Amino acids: CASRPRGQGLYQETQYF. Full variable domain (missing parts from reference TRBV19 and TRBJ2-5): DGGITQSPKYLFRKEGQNVTLSCEQNLNHDAMYWYRQDPGQGLRLIYYSQIVNDFQKGDIAEGYSVSREKKESFPLTVTSAQKNPTAFYLCASRPRGQGLYQETQYFGPGTRLLVL.

This chain connects TRBV18 to TRBJ2-7; tentative D call: TRBD2 (5 bases). CDR1 is KGHSH, CDR2 LQKENI, per germline. V was cut by 0 bases and J by 9 bases, with 21 bases left in between. This CDR3 is 16 amino acids long. CDR3 protein: CASSPPISGPSQRQYF. The CDR3 DNA reads TGTGCCAGCTCACCACCAATATCTGGACCTAGCCAACGGCAGTACTTC.